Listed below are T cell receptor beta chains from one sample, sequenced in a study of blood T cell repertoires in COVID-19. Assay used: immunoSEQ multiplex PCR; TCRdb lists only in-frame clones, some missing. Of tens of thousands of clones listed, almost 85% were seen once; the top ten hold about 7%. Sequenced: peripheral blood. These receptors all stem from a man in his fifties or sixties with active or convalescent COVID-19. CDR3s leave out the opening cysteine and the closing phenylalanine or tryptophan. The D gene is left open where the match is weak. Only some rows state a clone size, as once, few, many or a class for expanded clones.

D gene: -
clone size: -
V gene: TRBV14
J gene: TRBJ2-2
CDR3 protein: ASSQSRWTNTGELF

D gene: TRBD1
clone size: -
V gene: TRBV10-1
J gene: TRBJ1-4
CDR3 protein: ASSKTGTGGEKLF

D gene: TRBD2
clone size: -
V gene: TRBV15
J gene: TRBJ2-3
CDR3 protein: ATSRDIAGGRTDTQY

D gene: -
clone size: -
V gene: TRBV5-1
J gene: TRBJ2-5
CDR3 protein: ASSYGQTQETQY

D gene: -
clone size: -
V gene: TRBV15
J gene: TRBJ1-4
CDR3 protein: ATSRDPGDNEKLF

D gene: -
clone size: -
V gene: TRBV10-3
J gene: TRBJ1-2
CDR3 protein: AISGEGGYT

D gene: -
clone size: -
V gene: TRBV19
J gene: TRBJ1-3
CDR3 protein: TVGFFGNTIY

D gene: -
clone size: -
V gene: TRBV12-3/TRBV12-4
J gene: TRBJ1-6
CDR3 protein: ASSTGGDSPLH

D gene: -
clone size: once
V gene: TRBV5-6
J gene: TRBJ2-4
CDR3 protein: ASSWQGALGNIQY

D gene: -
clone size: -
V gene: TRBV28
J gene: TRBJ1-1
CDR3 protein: ASTGEGGQEVYTEAF

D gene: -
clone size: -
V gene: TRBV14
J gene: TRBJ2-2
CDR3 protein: ASSQDIGLLTGTGELF

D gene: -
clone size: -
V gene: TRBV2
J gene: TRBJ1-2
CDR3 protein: ARKNGNYGYT

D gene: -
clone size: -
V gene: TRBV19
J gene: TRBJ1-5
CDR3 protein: ASSIMGEQPQH

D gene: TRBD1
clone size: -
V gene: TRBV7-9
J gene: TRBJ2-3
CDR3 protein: ASSSGQGFDTQY

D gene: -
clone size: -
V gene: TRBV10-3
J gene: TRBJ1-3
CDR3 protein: AISGDSGNTIY

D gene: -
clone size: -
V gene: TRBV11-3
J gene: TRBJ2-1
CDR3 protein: ASSLEGGYEQF

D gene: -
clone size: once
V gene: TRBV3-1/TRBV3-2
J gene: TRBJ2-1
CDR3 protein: ASSQEIDNEQF

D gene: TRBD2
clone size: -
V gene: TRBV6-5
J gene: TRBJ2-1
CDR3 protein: ASNRGGSNEQF

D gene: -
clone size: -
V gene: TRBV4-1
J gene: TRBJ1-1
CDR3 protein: ASSQVNSLPTEAF

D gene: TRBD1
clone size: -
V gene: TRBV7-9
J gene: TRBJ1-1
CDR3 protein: ASSTQGGNTEAF

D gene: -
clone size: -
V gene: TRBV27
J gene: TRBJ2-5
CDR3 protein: ASSLGGFQETQY

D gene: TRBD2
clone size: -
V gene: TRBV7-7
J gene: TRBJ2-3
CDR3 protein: ASSLRMGRGTDTQY

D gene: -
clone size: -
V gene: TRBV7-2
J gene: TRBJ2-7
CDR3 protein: ASSLGPRDEQY

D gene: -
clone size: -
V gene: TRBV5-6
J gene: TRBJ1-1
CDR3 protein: ASSLAGVAF

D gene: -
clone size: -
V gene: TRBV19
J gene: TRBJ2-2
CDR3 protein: ASEERSNTGELF

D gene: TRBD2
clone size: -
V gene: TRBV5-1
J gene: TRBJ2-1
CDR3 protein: ASSEGLAGNNEQF

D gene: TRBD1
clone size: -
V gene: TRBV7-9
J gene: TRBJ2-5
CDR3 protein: ASSLLGTGQETQY

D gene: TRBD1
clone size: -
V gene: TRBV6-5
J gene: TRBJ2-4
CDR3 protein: ASITGEDIQY

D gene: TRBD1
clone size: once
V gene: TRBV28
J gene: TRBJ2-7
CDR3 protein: ASIPLQGLNYEQY

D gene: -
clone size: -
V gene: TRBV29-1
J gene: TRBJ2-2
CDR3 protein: SVGVLGTGELF

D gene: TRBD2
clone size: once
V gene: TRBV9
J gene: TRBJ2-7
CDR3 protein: ASSVDSGGTTSSYEQY

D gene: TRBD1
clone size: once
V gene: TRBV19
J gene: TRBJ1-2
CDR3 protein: ASKDRGRSGDGYT

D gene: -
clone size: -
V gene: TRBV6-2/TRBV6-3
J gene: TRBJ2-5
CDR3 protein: ASSYVAETQY

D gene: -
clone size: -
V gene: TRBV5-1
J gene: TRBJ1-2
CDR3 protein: ASSLDKIYGYT

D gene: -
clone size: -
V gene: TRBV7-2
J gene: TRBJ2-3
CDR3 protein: ASSLDYSTDTQY

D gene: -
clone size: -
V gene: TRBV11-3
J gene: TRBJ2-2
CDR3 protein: ASSLDPSRADTGELF

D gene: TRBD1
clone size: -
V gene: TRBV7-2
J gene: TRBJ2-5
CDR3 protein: ASGTGGGETQY

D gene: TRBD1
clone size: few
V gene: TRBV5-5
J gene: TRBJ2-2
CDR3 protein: ASSWQSPGQLTGELF

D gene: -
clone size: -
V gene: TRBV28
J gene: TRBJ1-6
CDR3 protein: ASSTASHNSPLH

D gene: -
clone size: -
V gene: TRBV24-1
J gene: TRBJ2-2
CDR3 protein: ATSEAGTGELF

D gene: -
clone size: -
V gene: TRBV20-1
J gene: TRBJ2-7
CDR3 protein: SASYGTLAYEQY

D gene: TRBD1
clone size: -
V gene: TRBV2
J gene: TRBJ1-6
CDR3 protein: ASSSDRVNSPLH

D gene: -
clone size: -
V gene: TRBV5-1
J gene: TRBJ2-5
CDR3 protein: ASSKLQETQY

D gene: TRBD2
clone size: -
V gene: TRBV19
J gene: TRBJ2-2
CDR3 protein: ASMLLAGDNTGELF

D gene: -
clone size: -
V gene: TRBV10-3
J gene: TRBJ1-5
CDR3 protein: AIRPGVGDQPQH

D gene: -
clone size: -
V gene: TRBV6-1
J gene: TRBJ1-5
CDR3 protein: ASSEAGWVAAVQPQH

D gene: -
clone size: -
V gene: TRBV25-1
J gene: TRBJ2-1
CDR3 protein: ASSVTGFGNEQF

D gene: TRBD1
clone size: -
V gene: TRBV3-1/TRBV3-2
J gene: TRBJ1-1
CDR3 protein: ASSPDRANTEAF

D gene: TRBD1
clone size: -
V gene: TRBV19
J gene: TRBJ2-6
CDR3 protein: ASSMDRAGANVLT

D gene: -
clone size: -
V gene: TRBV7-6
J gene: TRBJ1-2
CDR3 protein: ASSPDAGTTNYGYT

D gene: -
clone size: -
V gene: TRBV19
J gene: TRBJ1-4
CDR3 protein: ASSSPVNEKLF

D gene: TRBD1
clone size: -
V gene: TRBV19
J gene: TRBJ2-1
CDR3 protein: ASSRDRTGNNEQF

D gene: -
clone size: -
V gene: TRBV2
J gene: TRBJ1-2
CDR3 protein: ATYRNYGYT

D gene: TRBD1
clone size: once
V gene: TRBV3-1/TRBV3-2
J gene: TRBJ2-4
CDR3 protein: ASSQLTTGDNIQY